What follows are 24 T cell receptor beta chains derived from one specimen sequenced in a study of identifying expanded T cells in peripheral blood. Method: immunoSEQ multiplex PCR; TCRdb's copy keeps in-frame clones and lacks some. The data contain approximately 58,000 clones, approximately 82% of them singletons. Sequencing was done on a sample of blood. Receptor source: a person aged 18-69 years in good health.

The V and J genes are TRBV7-9 and TRBJ2-7; 8 positions agree with TRBD2. The CDR3 length is 13 residues. Germline trimming cut 8 bases from V and 3 bases from J; bases unmatched to any gene: 6. Germline V lookup: CDR1 SEHNR, CDR2 FQNEAQ (reference sequence). The CDR3 DNA sequence: TGTGCCAGCGGGGTAGCGGGAAACTACGAGCAGTACTTC. Its translation is CASGVAGNYEQYF.

The CDR3 protein is CASKGSDFAKNIQYF. In DNA, the CDR3 is TGCGCCAGCAAGGGTAGCGACTTTGCCAAAAACATTCAGTACTTC. This chain connects TRBV23-1 to TRBJ2-4; TRBD2 is a possible D gene (5 bases). TRBV23-1 is sorted into the ORF group, with uncertain function. V lost 7 bases, J lost 1 base, and 14 bases lay in between. This CDR3 has 15 amino acids.

The rearrangement joins TRBV6-1 to TRBJ2-1; no definite D call. The CDR3 consists of 15 residues. The V end lost 1 base, the J end lost 0 bases, and 7 bases lay between the germline ends. The germline V gene encodes CDR1 MNHNS and CDR2 SASEGT. CDR3 in amino acids: CASSEVHSSYNEQFF. The CDR3 coding sequence is TGTGCCAGCAGTGAAGTACACAGCTCCTACAATGAGCAGTTCTTC.

The V gene is TRBV9, the J gene TRBJ1-4; a possible D gene is TRBD1 (5 bases). V gave up 6 bases and J gave up 5 bases, with 17 bases separating them. The CDR3 runs to 15 residues. In germline, CDR1 is SGDLS, CDR2 YYNGEE. As DNA, the CDR3 is TGTGCCAGCACCCAAGGCGGGGGAGGAAATGAAAAACTGTTTTTT. Its translation: CASTQGGGGNEKLFF.

CDR3 in amino acids: CASSEQGTFYNEQFF. DNA of the CDR3: TGTGCCAGCAGTGAACAGGGGACCTTCTACAATGAGCAGTTCTTC. This chain uses TRBV2 with TRBJ2-1; a possible D gene is TRBD1 (6 bases). The ends were cut back, 2 bases at V and 3 bases at J, with 11 bases in the middle. From germline, CDR1 is SNHLY and CDR2 FYNNEI. The CDR3 spans 15 residues. The whole variable domain, remainder taken from reference TRBV2 and TRBJ2-1, is EPEVTQTPSHQVTQMGQEVILRCVPISNHLYFYWYRQILGQKVEFLVSFYNNEISEKSEIFDDQFSVERPDGSNFTLKIRSTKLEDSAMYFCASSEQGTFYNEQFFGPGTRLTVL.

The rearrangement joins TRBV7-6 to TRBJ2-7, with 7 bases aligning to TRBD1. V shed 5 bases, J shed 5 bases, and the junction held 18 bases outside the gene matches. CDR3 length: 17 residues. Germline V CDR1 and CDR2: SGHVS, FNYEAQ. This CDR3 is CASSPDWASLGGNEQYF. The CDR3 DNA is TGTGCCAGCAGCCCGGACTGGGCTAGCCTAGGGGGCAACGAGCAGTACTTC.

The rearrangement uses TRBV7-9 and TRBJ1-2; D remains ambiguous. The CDR3 consists of 15 residues. V was cut by 6 bases and J by 2 bases, with 16 bases left in between. Looked up from germline, CDR1 is SEHNR and CDR2 is FQNEAQ (reference sequence). This CDR3 reads CASSLGGGNNYGYTF. The CDR3 coding sequence is TGTGCCAGCAGTCTCGGCGGAGGAAACAACTATGGCTACACCTTC.

The chain couples TRBV29-1 to TRBJ1-2, with TRBD1 identical over 7 bases. Germline V gives CDR1 SQVTM, CDR2 ANQGSEA. The CDR3 has 13 amino acids. V lost 5 bases, J lost 8 bases, and 11 bases stayed unmatched. The CDR3 bases are TGCAGCGTTCGAGCCACAGGGGCAGGAGGCTACACCTTC. This gives the protein CSVRATGAGGYTF.

The CDR3 region has the DNA TGTGCCAGCAGCCCCCCCGCCCCCGGACAGGGACATAACTATGGCTACACCTTC. It encodes CASSPPAPGQGHNYGYTF. This chain joins TRBV4-2 and TRBJ1-2; 8 bases are shared with TRBD1. V lost 4 bases, J lost 1 base, and 14 bases stayed unmatched. The CDR3 loop spans 18 amino acids. Germline V lookup: CDR1 LGHNA, CDR2 YNFKEQ.

This clone has just one count. The chain links TRBV4-1 to TRBJ2-5; TRBD1 aligns across 7 bases. The CDR3 is 16 amino acids. V shed 0 bases, J shed 5 bases, and the junction held 9 bases outside the gene matches. CDR1 is MGHRA, CDR2 YSYEKL, per germline. The CDR3, as DNA: TGCGCCAGCAGCCAAGACGCGAGCGCCAGGGGGGAGACCCAGTACTTC. Amino acids: CASSQDASARGETQYF.

The V gene is TRBV13, the J gene TRBJ2-1, with unresolved D. Deletions cut 2 bases from V and 2 bases from J, with 4 bases between. Germline V CDR1 and CDR2: PRHDT, FYEKMQ (reference sequence). The CDR3 sequence is 13 residues long. The chain's CDR3 is CASSLLAYNEQFF. The CDR3 nucleotides read TGTGCCAGCAGCTTACTAGCCTACAATGAGCAGTTCTTC.

The chain links TRBV5-8 to TRBJ1-2; D gene ambiguous. Germline V gene lookup returns CDR1 SGHTS and CDR2 YDEGEE. Trimming removed 0 bases from V and 3 bases from J, with 9 bases in between. This CDR3 region has 14 residues. CDR3 coding DNA: TGTGCCAGCAGCTTGGAAGGCGGCGACTATGGCTACACCTTC. Translating gives CASSLEGGDYGYTF.

The rearrangement links TRBV11-3 to TRBJ2-3, with 15 bases fitting TRBD2. This CDR3 region has 17 residues. V lost 6 bases, J lost 5 bases, and 9 bases stayed unmatched. The germline V gene has CDR1 SGHNT and CDR2 YENEEA. The CDR3 DNA is TGTGCCAGCAGTCCTCGGACTAGCGGGAGGGCAATAGATACGCAGTATTTT. Protein sequence: CASSPRTSGRAIDTQYF.

The chain recombines TRBV30 with TRBJ2-2, with 10 bases identical to TRBD2. The CDR3 runs to 15 residues. Germline V CDR1 and CDR2: GTSNPN, SVGIG (reference sequence). J was trimmed by 6 bases and V by 1 base; bases with no gene match: 5. In nucleotides, the CDR3 is TGTGCCTGGAGTGAGGCTAGCGGGAGCCCCGGGGAGCTGTTTTTT. This sequence encodes CAWSEASGSPGELFF.

This chain connects TRBV11-2 to TRBJ2-1; the D gene is possibly TRBD2 (5 bases). This CDR3 is built from 13 residues. Germline lookup yields CDR1 SGHAT and CDR2 FQNNGV. V lost 2 bases and J lost 9, with 11 bases in between. The CDR3 region is CASSLNWSGEQFF. The CDR3 DNA reads TGTGCCAGCAGCTTAAACTGGAGCGGTGAGCAGTTCTTC.

This clone showed up just once. The chain employs TRBV11-3 and TRBJ2-7; the match to TRBD2 covers 7 bases. V shed 5 bases and J 5 bases; nucleotides not matched to a gene: 3. Germline V gene sequence: CDR1 SGHNT, CDR2 YENEEA. The CDR3 is 12 residues long. CDR3 loop: CASSPTSDEQYF. As DNA, the CDR3 is TGTGCCAGCAGCCCTACTAGCGACGAGCAGTACTTC.

The V call is TRBV7-9, the J call TRBJ2-3; 8 nucleotides align to TRBD2. The germline CDR1 and CDR2 sequences are SEHNR and FQNEAQ (reference sequence). CDR3 length: 16 residues. V lost 7 bases and J lost 2; bases outside the gene matches: 11. The CDR3 is CASTRPSAGDTDTQYF. The CDR3 DNA sequence: TGTGCCAGCACCCGCCCCTCAGCGGGGGACACAGATACGCAGTATTTT. Combining the CDR3 with reference TRBV7-9 and TRBJ2-3 gives the whole variable domain DTGVSQNPRHKITKRGQNVTFRCDPISEHNRLYWYRQTLGQGPEFLTYFQNEAQLEKSRLLSDRFSAERPKGSFSTLEIQRTEQGDSAMYLCASTRPSAGDTDTQYFGPGTRLTVL.

The V gene is TRBV19, the J gene TRBJ2-1; TRBD1 matches at 8 bases. V was clipped by 5 bases and J by 0 bases; unmatched bases: 3. Germline V CDR1 and CDR2: LNHDA, SQIVND (reference sequence). The CDR3 runs to 15 residues. CDR3 sequence: CASSPDRGSYNEQFF. In DNA form, the CDR3 reads TGTGCCAGTAGTCCCGACAGGGGCTCCTACAATGAGCAGTTCTTC.

The chain joins TRBV5-5 to TRBJ2-3; D is perhaps TRBD2 (6 bases). The V end lost 4 bases, the J end lost 4 bases, and 19 bases lay between the germline ends. The germline V gene encodes CDR1 SGHKS and CDR2 YYEKEE (reference sequence). This CDR3 comprises 16 residues. CDR3 coding DNA: TGTGCCAGCAGCGCCGCTTTGGCGGGGCCTGCAGATACGCAGTATTTT. Amino acid sequence: CASSAALAGPADTQYF.

On this clone: Other DNA sequences of this sample code for an identical CDR3. The chain joins TRBV5-1 to TRBJ1-3; no clear D. V lost 1 base and J 0 bases, leaving 8 bases between the germline ends. The CDR3 runs 15 residues. The germline CDR1 and CDR2 sequences are SGHRS and YFSETQ. CDR3 amino acids: CASSLLPNSGNTIYF. The CDR3, as DNA: TGCGCCAGCAGCTTGCTTCCCAACTCTGGAAACACCATATATTTT. Full variable domain (outside the CDR3, taken from reference TRBV5-1 and TRBJ1-3): KAGVTQTPRYLIKTRGQQVTLSCSPISGHRSVSWYQQTPGQGLQFLFEYFSETQRNKGNFPGRFSGRQFSNSRSEMNVSTLELGDSALYLCASSLLPNSGNTIYFGEGSWLTVV.

The genes are TRBV7-9 and TRBJ2-7; D gene unclear. CDR1 and CDR2 from the germline V gene are SEHNR and FQNEAQ (reference sequence). CDR3 length: 11 residues. V dropped 10 bases and J dropped 3 bases, with 10 bases sitting between them. Here the CDR3 reads CAIPTRYEQYF. The CDR3 coding sequence is TGTGCCATCCCAACCCGCTACGAGCAGTACTTC.

This clone has a single count. The J gene is TRBJ1-2, the V gene TRBV14; D gene ambiguous. Trimming pared 0 bases from V and 8 bases from J, leaving 16 bases between. The CDR3 has 15 residues. The germline gives CDR1 SGHDN, CDR2 FVKESK. The CDR3 is CASSQDWKSLGGYTF. CDR3 nucleotides: TGTGCCAGCAGCCAAGATTGGAAATCCCTGGGGGGCTACACCTTC.

This clone has only a few counts. V gene TRBV29-1 combines with J gene TRBJ1-1, with D possibly matching TRBD1 (6 bases). Germline V gives CDR1 SQVTM, CDR2 ANQGSEA. V lost 6 bases, J lost 0 bases, and 8 bases lay in between. The CDR3 length is 12 residues. Here the CDR3 reads CSVGQMNTEAFF. CDR3 in DNA: TGCAGCGTAGGACAGATGAACACTGAAGCTTTCTTT. Together with reference TRBV29-1 and TRBJ1-1, the CDR3 gives the full variable domain: SAVISQKPSRDICQRGTSLTIQCQVDSQVTMMFWYRQQPGQSLTLIATANQGSEATYESGFVIDKFPISRPNLTFSTLTVSNMSPEDSSIYLCSVGQMNTEAFFGQGTRLTVV.

This clone was observed once. The chain joins TRBV6-1 to TRBJ1-3; 7 nucleotides agree with TRBD1. Per germline, CDR1 MNHNS and CDR2 SASEGT. J lost 0 bases, V lost 6 bases, and 5 bases had no gene match. CDR3 length equals 15 residues. For the CDR3, the DNA is TGTGCCAGCAGCTTGGGACAGTCCTCTGGAAACACCATATATTTT. This gives the protein CASSLGQSSGNTIYF.